This TCR beta chain is from a study of blood T cells in healthy people across ages. Next came a second PCR, run for about 6 to 12 cycles, which used a sample-barcoded 5' primer along with a J-beta primer mix. TCRdb re-analysed the 5' RACE reads in MiXCR, keeping a single row per CDR3 protein. The sample has more than 700,000 distinct CDR3 sequences; about 42% are singletons. There are 15 residues in the CDR3. CDR1 is DFQATT, CDR2 SNEGSKA, per germline (reference sequence). V trimming: 0 bases; J trimming: 7 bases; junction bases outside the gene matches: 8. Extraction yielded at least 5 micrograms of total RNA per sample.

The sequence came from an elderly man in good health. The source material was blood. V and J are TRBV20-1 and TRBJ2-7; 11 positions agree with TRBD2. The CDR3 here is CSAREETSGSYEQYF. CDR3 DNA: TGCAGTGCTAGAGAGGAAACTAGCGGGAGCTATGAGCAGTACTTC.